These T cell receptor beta chains were read from a single sample in a study of blood T cell repertoires in COVID-19. The protocol was immunoSEQ multiplex PCR, while the TCRdb copy is restricted to in-frame clones and leaves out a portion. In the table there are roughly 99,000 clones, 88% of which are singletons. Sequencing input: peripheral blood. These receptors all come from a man aged 50 or older with active or convalescent COVID-19. Both conserved end residues are part of each CDR3. D genes are given only for firm matches. Part of the rows lack a size; the others show once, few, many or a class for expanded clones.

abundance: NA; j_gene: TRBJ2-1; d_gene: TRBD1; v_gene: TRBV6-5; CDR3aa: CASSSMTGALGDEQFF; CDR3nt: TGTGCCAGCAGTTCCATGACAGGGGCCCTGGGGGATGAGCAGTTCTTC
abundance: NA; j_gene: TRBJ2-7; d_gene: NA; v_gene: TRBV18; CDR3aa: CASSGDRVYEQYF; CDR3nt: TGTGCCAGCTCAGGCGACAGAGTCTACGAGCAGTACTTC
abundance: NA; j_gene: TRBJ2-4; d_gene: NA; v_gene: TRBV28; CDR3aa: CASSSASAGIAKNIQYF; CDR3nt: TGTGCCAGCAGTTCCGCCTCTGCGGGTATAGCCAAAAACATTCAGTACTTC
abundance: NA; j_gene: TRBJ2-1; d_gene: TRBD2; v_gene: TRBV2; CDR3aa: CASSPSGYDEQFF; CDR3nt: TGTGCCAGCAGTCCTAGCGGGTACGATGAGCAGTTCTTC
abundance: NA; j_gene: TRBJ1-5; d_gene: TRBD1; v_gene: TRBV9; CDR3aa: CASSPRDRGNQPQHF; CDR3nt: TGTGCCAGCAGCCCTAGGGACAGGGGGAATCAGCCCCAGCATTTT
abundance: once; j_gene: TRBJ2-7; d_gene: NA; v_gene: TRBV2; CDR3aa: CASSGGQVSYEQYF; CDR3nt: TGTGCCAGCAGTGGGGGACAAGTCTCCTACGAGCAGTACTTC
abundance: NA; j_gene: TRBJ2-2; d_gene: TRBD2; v_gene: TRBV10-3; CDR3aa: CAIRAGGTGELFF; CDR3nt: TGTGCCATCAGGGCGGGGGGTACCGGGGAGCTGTTTTTT
abundance: once; j_gene: TRBJ1-2; d_gene: NA; v_gene: TRBV12-2; CDR3aa: CASLLPLDRDYGYTF; CDR3nt: TGTGCAAGTCTCCTCCCTCTTGACAGGGACTATGGCTACACCTTC
abundance: few; j_gene: TRBJ1-2; d_gene: TRBD1; v_gene: TRBV5-4; CDR3aa: CASSLGGTQGRYGYTF; CDR3nt: TGTGCCAGCAGCTTGGGGGGCACACAGGGGCGGTATGGCTACACCTTC
abundance: NA; j_gene: TRBJ2-3; d_gene: TRBD2; v_gene: TRBV13; CDR3aa: CASSFLGGMIAGASTDTQYF; CDR3nt: TGTGCCAGCAGCTTTTTGGGCGGGATGATAGCGGGAGCCAGCACAGATACGCAGTATTTT
abundance: NA; j_gene: TRBJ1-2; d_gene: NA; v_gene: TRBV6-1; CDR3aa: CASSEAYRTDLYGYTF; CDR3nt: TGTGCCAGCAGTGAAGCGTACCGGACAGATCTATATGGCTACACCTTC
abundance: NA; j_gene: TRBJ2-5; d_gene: NA; v_gene: TRBV5-6; CDR3aa: CASSLYQGGFGTQYF; CDR3nt: TGTGCCAGCAGCCTTTATCAGGGAGGCTTTGGGACCCAGTACTTC
abundance: NA; j_gene: TRBJ1-1; d_gene: TRBD1; v_gene: TRBV6-2/TRBV6-3; CDR3aa: CASSHGQVTEAFF; CDR3nt: TGTGCCAGCAGCCACGGACAGGTCACTGAAGCTTTCTTT
abundance: NA; j_gene: TRBJ2-1; d_gene: TRBD1; v_gene: TRBV7-9; CDR3aa: CASSRDSDNEQFF; CDR3nt: TGTGCCAGCAGCCGGGACAGTGACAATGAGCAGTTCTTC
abundance: NA; j_gene: TRBJ2-1; d_gene: NA; v_gene: TRBV18; CDR3aa: CASSPRDSSGQFF; CDR3nt: TGTGCCAGCTCACCGCGGGACAGCTCAGGGCAGTTCTTC
abundance: NA; j_gene: TRBJ2-7; d_gene: NA; v_gene: TRBV10-1; CDR3aa: CASSGELYEQYF; CDR3nt: TGCGCCAGCAGTGGGGAGTTGTACGAGCAGTACTTC
abundance: NA; j_gene: TRBJ2-3; d_gene: NA; v_gene: TRBV6-4; CDR3aa: CASSDEGSTDTQYF; CDR3nt: TGTGCCAGCAGTGACGAGGGTAGCACAGATACGCAGTATTTT
abundance: once; j_gene: TRBJ2-3; d_gene: NA; v_gene: TRBV21-1; CDR3aa: CASSYSGRPRGTDTQYF; CDR3nt: TGTGCCAGCAGTTATAGCGGGAGGCCTCGGGGCACAGATACGCAGTATTTT
abundance: NA; j_gene: TRBJ2-2; d_gene: TRBD2; v_gene: TRBV29-1; CDR3aa: CSVGKAGAGGELFF; CDR3nt: TGCAGCGTTGGGAAGGCGGGAGCAGGAGGGGAGCTGTTTTTT
abundance: NA; j_gene: TRBJ2-1; d_gene: NA; v_gene: TRBV13; CDR3aa: CASSLGAGNEQFF; CDR3nt: TGTGCCAGCAGCTTAGGCGCAGGGAATGAGCAGTTCTTC
abundance: NA; j_gene: TRBJ1-1; d_gene: TRBD1; v_gene: TRBV4-2; CDR3aa: CASSQVGTGLLGAFF; CDR3nt: TGTGCCAGCAGCCAAGTTGGGACAGGTTTGCTAGGAGCTTTCTTT
abundance: NA; j_gene: TRBJ2-1; d_gene: NA; v_gene: TRBV23-1; CDR3aa: CASSGSYNEQFF; CDR3nt: TGCGCCAGCAGCGGCTCCTACAATGAGCAGTTCTTC
abundance: few; j_gene: TRBJ2-5; d_gene: TRBD2; v_gene: TRBV28; CDR3aa: CASSDPGGASLDEVTQYF; CDR3nt: TGTGCCAGCAGCGATCCGGGAGGGGCTAGTTTAGACGAGGTGACCCAGTACTTC
abundance: once; j_gene: TRBJ2-5; d_gene: NA; v_gene: TRBV18; CDR3aa: CASSPTIDQETQYF; CDR3nt: TGTGCCAGCTCACCGACAATAGACCAAGAGACCCAGTACTTC